The sequence of this TCR beta chain was determined in a study of beta chain features in type 1 diabetes. Averaging approximately 0.11 L, one heparinised blood draw was given by each donor. The CDR3 is 14 residues long. From germline, CDR1 is SGHRS and CDR2 YFSETQ. Between the trimmed V and J ends, which lost 7 bases and 3 bases, there was a span of 16 bases. Every bit of the isolated RNA underwent reverse transcription, so sequencing read expressed TCRB transcripts. Assay used: immunoSEQ multiplex PCR; TCRdb lists only in-frame clones, some missing. Of some 660,000 clones in the sample, roughly 13% were seen once. To note about this clone: Its antigen is unknown.

Study results and limitations: Within the patient group, naive, central memory and Treg TCRB repertoires appeared more similar to each other than within healthy donors. In all four CD4+ subsets, TCRB CDR3 length was significantly, moderately reduced in type 1 diabetes.

The source material was naive CD4+ T cells from blood. The chain couples TRBV5-1 to TRBJ1-1; TRBD1 might be the D (6 bases). This clonotype was sampled from a man aged 18 to 35 with type 1 diabetes. CDR3 sequence reads: CASRRGGRDTEAFF. CDR3 in DNA: TGCGCCAGCCGGCGCGGGGGCAGGGACACTGAAGCTTTCTTT.